The sequence of this T cell receptor beta chain was determined in a study of cytomegalovirus exposure and HLA in healthy donors. On the study more broadly: Unique TCR beta sequences numbering some 120 million came from about 179 million T cells in an earlier analysis. Of the donors genotyped, approximately 410 in all, about 80% fell in the Caucasian-associated ancestry cluster. General study results and limits: Investigators reported 150 to 200 TCR beta chains as tied to cytomegalovirus. Sequencing depth across donors, presence/absence analyses assumed, was roughly uniform.

Details on this clone: Its target is not known.

The study ran its PCR with 60 Vbeta and 13 Jbeta primers. Only in-frame clones appear in the TCRdb table, and some are missing; sequencing was by immunoSEQ multiplex PCR. The profile shows around 83,000 clones, around four fifths of them singletons. The CDR3 contains 15 residues. The TCR sequence derives from a male donor in good health and CMV-seropositive. This chain uses TRBV12-2 with TRBJ2-7; whether TRBD1, the table's D call, matches the DNA was not checked. TRBV12-2 is tagged as a pseudogene. The sequencing input was PBMCs. CDR3 bases: TGTGCAAGTCGCGTCGCCCGGGACAGGTTCTGGGAGCAGTACTTC. Translation gives CASRVARDRFWEQYF.